One sample yielded the 21 T cell receptor beta chains listed below, sequenced in a study of PD-L1 blockade in urothelial cancer. Data came from immunoSEQ multiplex PCR; TCRdb stores just in-frame clones and leaves some out. The sample includes 40,000 to 55,000 clones, roughly 84% of them seen just once. The specimen was PBMCs, collected around atezolizumab (anti-PD-L1) treatment. These receptors all stem from a man aged 35 to 55 with urothelial cancer.

The genes are TRBV6-5 and TRBJ1-5, with D maybe TRBD1 (5 bases). The CDR3 totals 13 residues. Germline lookup yields CDR1 MNHEY and CDR2 SVGAGI. With 6 bases removed from V and 1 base from J, the gap between germline ends came to 7 bases. CDR3 sequence (DNA): TGTGCCAGCAGACGACAGAGCAATCAGCCCCAGCATTTT. This codes for CASRRQSNQPQHF.

The rearrangement joins TRBV4-1 to TRBJ2-5, with 7 bases identical to TRBD2. V shed 4 bases, J shed 2 bases, and the junction held 13 bases outside the gene matches. The germline gives CDR1 MGHRA, CDR2 YSYEKL. This CDR3 has 17 amino acids. The CDR3 bases are TGCGCCAGCAGCCTTACATGGGGAGGGGCTTCTCAAGAGACCCAGTACTTC. Translation gives CASSLTWGGASQETQYF.

This clone was seen a few times. This rearrangement joins TRBV2 to TRBJ1-1; 10 bases are a match to TRBD1. With V trimmed by 5 bases and J by 3 bases, 6 bases remained unmatched. Per the germline V gene, CDR1 is SNHLY and CDR2 is FYNNEI. The CDR3 totals 15 residues. The DNA of the CDR3 is TGTGCCAGCAGTACCTGGACAGGGGGGGACACTGAAGCTTTCTTT. It codes for CASSTWTGGDTEAFF.

This clone was picked up a small number of times. The chain has TRBV27 and TRBJ2-1; the D gene is possibly TRBD2 (5 bases). Germline CDR1 and CDR2: MNHEY and SMNVEV (reference sequence). The CDR3 totals 12 residues. Trimming left V 4 bases short and J 10 bases short, with 11 bases between. DNA of the CDR3: TGTGCCAGCAGTTCCGCCTGGGAGGAGCAGTTCTTC. As protein: CASSSAWEEQFF.

This chain joins TRBV27 and TRBJ2-7; TRBD1 aligns across 9 bases. The junction had 13 bases not matched to a gene; V was cut back by 2 bases and J by 8 bases. The CDR3 has 16 amino acids. In germline, CDR1 is MNHEY, CDR2 SMNVEV (reference sequence). Here the CDR3 reads CASSLRADRGTSKQYF. The CDR3, as DNA: TGTGCCAGCAGTTTAAGGGCGGACAGGGGAACCTCGAAGCAGTACTTC.

The chain uses TRBV28 and TRBJ1-5, with D perhaps matching TRBD1 (5 bases). The germline V gene encodes CDR1 MDHEN and CDR2 SYDVKM. The CDR3 has 12 amino acids. With 10 bases removed from V and 7 bases from J, the gap between germline ends came to 14 bases. CDR3 residues: CAMGQGGQPQHF. CDR3 nucleotide sequence: TGTGCCATGGGCCAGGGCGGACAGCCCCAGCATTTT.

The rearrangement uses TRBV5-6 and TRBJ1-4, with TRBD1 matching 7 bases. The V and J ends lost 2 bases and 0 bases, in that order; junction bases with no gene match: 7. In germline, CDR1 is SGHDT, CDR2 YYEEEE. The CDR3 covers 17 residues. CDR3 nucleotides: TGTGCCAGCAGCTTAAGGACAGGTTCACCAACTAATGAAAAACTGTTTTTT. Translated, it gives CASSLRTGSPTNEKLFF.

A single count supports this clone. The rearrangement uses TRBV27 and TRBJ1-1, with a possible D match to TRBD1 (5 bases). Trimming pared 6 bases from V and 0 bases from J, leaving 20 bases between. The CDR3 consists of 17 residues. Germline values: CDR1 MNHEY, CDR2 SMNVEV (reference sequence). Here the CDR3 reads CASSMRQRASLNTEAFF. CDR3 nucleotide sequence: TGTGCCAGCAGCATGAGACAGCGAGCTTCACTGAACACTGAAGCTTTCTTT.

The chain has TRBV6-1 and TRBJ1-5; D perhaps matches TRBD1 (6 bases). The germline CDR1 and CDR2 sequences are MNHNS and SASEGT. V lost 6 bases to trimming and J lost 11 bases, with 20 bases between them. This CDR3 is built from 14 residues. The CDR3: CASRGAGAVGAQHF. For the CDR3, the DNA is TGTGCCAGCAGAGGGGCAGGGGCGGTAGGGGCCCAGCATTTT.

The CDR3 DNA is TGTGCCAGCAGCTCGGGCGGGAGGGTCACAGATACGCAGTATTTT. Translation gives CASSSGGRVTDTQYF. The chain uses TRBV11-3 and TRBJ2-3; 9 bases match TRBD2. Trimming cost V 4 bases and J 2 bases; bases outside gene matches: 4. Germline CDR1 SGHNT, CDR2 YENEEA. The CDR3 consists of 15 residues.

J is TRBJ2-5 and V is TRBV29-1; D perhaps matches TRBD2 (6 bases). Trimming took 6 bases from V and 5 from J, leaving 13 bases between them. CDR1 and CDR2 from the germline V gene are SQVTM and ANQGSEA. This CDR3 comprises 12 residues. The CDR3 DNA reads TGCAGCGTGGAGGGTATCGGTGAGACCCAGTACTTC. Translated: CSVEGIGETQYF.

V and J are TRBV28 and TRBJ2-5; TRBD2 is a possible D gene (7 bases). Germline V gene sequence: CDR1 MDHEN, CDR2 SYDVKM. Trimming took 7 bases from V and 1 from J, leaving 16 bases between them. The CDR3 runs to 15 residues. The CDR3 DNA reads as TGTGCCAGCAAGAGGGGGGGATCCATCCAAGAGACCCAGTACTTC. It specifies CASKRGGSIQETQYF.

The genes are TRBV9 and TRBJ1-5, with 8 positions matching TRBD1. The CDR3 spans 15 residues. CDR1 SGDLS and CDR2 YYNGEE come from the germline V gene. The junction had 5 bases not matched to a gene; V was cut back by 2 bases and J by 4 bases. The CDR3 bases are TGTGCCAGCAGCGTCGGGCAGGGGGCAAATCAGCCCCAGCATTTT. Protein: CASSVGQGANQPQHF.

The chain combines TRBV5-4 with TRBJ2-3; D ambiguous. The CDR3 runs to 15 residues. Trimming left V 3 bases short and J 0 bases short, with 11 bases between. Looked up from germline, CDR1 is SGHNT and CDR2 is YYREEE (reference sequence). CDR3 loop: CASSSTPGSTDTQYF. The CDR3 DNA follows: TGTGCCAGCAGCTCCACGCCCGGGAGCACAGATACGCAGTATTTT.

The chain carries TRBV7-8 and TRBJ2-3; D is undetermined. Germline V CDR1 and CDR2: SGHVS, FQNEAQ. CDR3 length equals 13 residues. V lost 1 base, J lost 7 bases, and 9 bases lay in between. The CDR3 nucleotides read TGTGCCAGCAGCTTAGATCCTCAGTATACGCAGTATTTT. Translated: CASSLDPQYTQYF.

The chain is built from TRBV5-5 and TRBJ1-2; D gene ambiguous. Trimming left V 0 bases short and J 8 bases short, with 17 bases between. The CDR3 contains 15 residues. CDR1 and CDR2 from the germline V gene are SGHKS and YYEKEE (reference sequence). The CDR3, as DNA: TGTGCCAGCAGCTTGGCCCAGGCGTCGTCTCACGGCTACACCTTC. Protein: CASSLAQASSHGYTF.

In its sample, this clone was seen once. The rearrangement links TRBV18 to TRBJ2-7; the match to TRBD2 covers 7 bases. This CDR3 contains 14 residues. Germline values: CDR1 KGHSH, CDR2 LQKENI. The ends lost 2 bases at V and 2 bases at J; junction bases unmatched: 3. CDR3 sequence reads: CASSPNGGAYEQYF. The CDR3 DNA sequence: TGTGCCAGCTCACCAAATGGGGGGGCCTACGAGCAGTACTTC.

The chain joins TRBV20-1 to TRBJ2-7, with D unresolved. The CDR3 consists of 10 residues. V was pared by 6 bases and J by 11 bases, with 14 bases between. The germline V gene has CDR1 DFQATT and CDR2 SNEGSKA (reference sequence). The CDR3 DNA sequence: TGCAGTGCACTTGGGCCCCCGAAGTACTTC. It translates to CSALGPPKYF.

This CDR3 reads CASSFPPGQGNTGELFF. The CDR3 coding sequence is TGTGCCAGCAGCTTTCCTCCGGGACAGGGTAACACCGGGGAGCTGTTTTTT. This chain connects TRBV7-2 to TRBJ2-2; 9 positions match TRBD1. Germline V gene data show CDR1 as SGHTA and CDR2 as FQGNSA. Trimming at V came to 3 bases and at J to 2 bases, leaving 7 bases not matched to a gene. CDR3 length: 17 amino acids. Filled out from reference TRBV7-2 and TRBJ2-2, the complete variable domain reads GAGVSQSPSNKVTEKGKDVELRCDPISGHTALYWYRQSLGQGLEFLIYFQGNSAPDKSGLPSDRFSAERTGGSVSTLTIQRTQQEDSAVYLCASSFPPGQGNTGELFFGEGSRLTVL.

The chain employs TRBV7-3 and TRBJ2-3; unclear D gene. V dropped 2 bases and J dropped 3 bases, with 12 bases sitting between them. CDR1 and CDR2 from the germline V gene are SGHTA and FQGTGA. CDR3 length: 15 residues. CDR3 residues: CASSLGQATTDTQYF. Written as DNA, the CDR3 is TGTGCCAGCAGCTTAGGGCAAGCAACAACAGATACGCAGTATTTT.

The CDR3 is CASSLGTGEGQPQHF. The CDR3 bases are TGTGCCAGCAGTTTGGGGACAGGGGAGGGTCAGCCCCAGCATTTT. This sequence joins TRBV28 and TRBJ1-5, with TRBD1 matching over 10 bases. The CDR3 is 15 residues long. The V segment lost 3 bases and the J segment 6 bases; nucleotides outside the gene matches: 5. Germline V gene lookup returns CDR1 MDHEN and CDR2 SYDVKM.